Below, 22 T cell receptor beta chains from the same sample are listed, as sequenced in a study of response to subunit inactivated influenza vaccine. Each CDR3 protein is one row after TCRdb ran MiXCR on the RT-PCR reads. Here the sample spans 800,000 to 1,000,000 distinct CDR3 sequences, 20% to 25% being singletons. Material: PBMCs from blood, obtained 5 to 6 days after vaccination. These receptors were taken from a man aged 50 to 60 who received an inactivated influenza vaccine.

This clonotype occurred a few times. The V call is TRBV4-1, the J call TRBJ2-1, with D perhaps matching TRBD2 (6 bases). Germline loops: CDR1 MGHRA, CDR2 YSYEKL. Trimming shortened V by 1 base and J by 9 bases, and 16 bases separated the two germline ends. This CDR3 has 15 amino acids. The CDR3 DNA sequence: TGCGCCAGCAGCCAAGGACTCCCGGAGGGAACTGAGCAGTTCTTC. Translated: CASSQGLPEGTEQFF.

V and J are TRBV7-2 and TRBJ2-2; 12 bases align to TRBD1. V gave up 3 bases and J gave up 6 bases; unmatched junction bases: 8. This CDR3 spans 17 amino acids. The germline V gene encodes CDR1 SGHTA and CDR2 FQGNSA. The CDR3 nucleotides are TGTGCCAGCAGCTTGCCGGGACAGGGGGCGTCGGCCGGGGAGCTGTTTTTT. As protein: CASSLPGQGASAGELFF.

This clonotype occurred a few times. The chain employs TRBV7-3 and TRBJ2-2; D not resolved. Trimming cost V 2 bases and J 3 bases, with 13 bases left between them. Germline loops: CDR1 SGHTA, CDR2 FQGTGA. The CDR3 runs 16 residues. The CDR3 nucleotides read TGTGCCAGCAGCTTACGTCCAGCCACGCACACCGGGGAGCTGTTTTTT. Translation gives CASSLRPATHTGELFF. Full variable domain (outside the CDR3, taken from reference TRBV7-3 and TRBJ2-2): GAGVSQTPSNKVTEKGKYVELRCDPISGHTALYWYRQSLGQGPEFLIYFQGTGAADDSGLPNDRFFAVRPEGSVSTLKIQRTERGDSAVYLCASSLRPATHTGELFFGEGSRLTVL.

This clonotype was detected a few times. This chain connects TRBV5-1 to TRBJ2-3; TRBD2 matches 8 bases. This CDR3 has 15 residues. V shed 1 base, J shed 4 bases, and the junction held 5 bases outside the gene matches. Looked up from germline, CDR1 is SGHRS and CDR2 is YFSETQ. This chain's CDR3 is CASSLTSGHPDTQYF. Here the CDR3 DNA reads TGCGCCAGCAGCTTGACTAGCGGTCACCCAGATACGCAGTATTTT. Together with reference TRBV5-1 and TRBJ2-3, the CDR3 gives the full variable domain: KAGVTQTPRYLIKTRGQQVTLSCSPISGHRSVSWYQQTPGQGLQFLFEYFSETQRNKGNFPGRFSGRQFSNSRSEMNVSTLELGDSALYLCASSLTSGHPDTQYFGPGTRLTVL.

V is TRBV28 and J is TRBJ2-7; 10 positions agree with TRBD2. V trimming: 5 bases; J trimming: 4 bases; junction bases outside the gene matches: 5. This CDR3 spans 14 amino acids. Germline CDR1 MDHEN, CDR2 SYDVKM. CDR3 DNA: TGTGCCAGCAGTCGCCTAGCGGGAGAGTACGAGCAGTACTTC. Encoded protein: CASSRLAGEYEQYF.

This CDR3 reads CASSLFNRRETQYF. CDR3 sequence (DNA): TGTGCCAGCAGTTTATTTAACAGGCGAGAGACCCAGTACTTC. The chain employs TRBV28 and TRBJ2-5, with D perhaps TRBD1 (5 bases). Trimming stripped 1 base from V and 4 bases from J, with 10 bases between. CDR1 MDHEN and CDR2 SYDVKM come from the germline V gene. The CDR3 sequence is 14 residues long.

This chain links TRBV7-2 with TRBJ2-3; TRBD2 aligns across 7 bases. V trimming: 2 bases; J trimming: 8 bases; junction bases outside the gene matches: 7. This CDR3 region has 14 residues. The germline V gene has CDR1 SGHTA and CDR2 FQGNSA. The CDR3 loop is CASSLILVAGTQYF. The CDR3 DNA reads as TGTGCCAGCAGCTTAATCCTTGTAGCGGGTACGCAGTATTTT.

The chain is built from TRBV9 and TRBJ2-7; 10 positions agree with TRBD1. The germline V gene encodes CDR1 SGDLS and CDR2 YYNGEE. The CDR3 has 15 amino acids. The trim removed 4 bases at V and 5 bases at J, leaving 9 bases unmatched. The CDR3 DNA sequence: TGTGCCAGCAGCCCCAGGGACAGGGGTAGCAACGAGCAGTACTTC. It encodes CASSPRDRGSNEQYF.

CDR3 sequence: CASSFPPAGYTF. The CDR3 DNA follows: TGTGCCAGCAGTTTCCCCCCGGCTGGCTACACCTTC. V usage is TRBV28 and J usage is TRBJ1-2; D call uncertain. The CDR3 runs to 12 residues. Trimming removed 3 bases at V and 7 bases at J, with 9 bases between. Germline CDR1 MDHEN, CDR2 SYDVKM.

Worth noting for this clonotype: A read error may account for a junction end that differs from germline. The rearrangement joins TRBV5-5 to TRBJ2-1; D is perhaps TRBD1 or TRBD2 (7 bases each). Germline values: CDR1 SGHKS, CDR2 YYEKEE (reference sequence). The CDR3 loop spans 14 amino acids. Here the CDR3 reads CVSSLAGGDNEQFF. The CDR3 DNA sequence: TGTGTCAGCAGCTTGGCAGGGGGGGACAATGAGCAGTTCTTC.

This clonotype was found a few times. This chain joins TRBV10-3 and TRBJ2-3; weak D call: TRBD2 (6 bases). The germline CDR1 and CDR2 sequences are ENHRY and SYGVKD. V lost 6 bases and J lost 0, with 13 bases in between. The CDR3 is 15 amino acids. This CDR3 is CAIRGGGKSTDTQYF. In nucleotides, the CDR3 is TGTGCCATCAGAGGAGGCGGGAAAAGCACAGATACGCAGTATTTT.

The chain has TRBV6-5 and TRBJ2-5; tentative D call: TRBD2 (5 bases). In germline, CDR1 is MNHEY, CDR2 SVGAGI. V was clipped by 0 bases and J by 7 bases, with 15 bases between them. This CDR3 has 15 amino acids. CDR3 residues: CASSYSSDVRGTQYF. The CDR3, as DNA: TGTGCCAGCAGTTACTCTAGTGACGTCCGGGGGACCCAGTACTTC.

There are many counts of this clonotype. This chain links TRBV28 with TRBJ2-2; TRBD1 might be the D (6 bases). Germline CDR1 reads MDHEN; CDR2 reads SYDVKM. CDR3 size: 15 residues. V was pared by 1 base and J by 1 base, with 7 bases between. Here the CDR3 DNA reads TGTGCCAGCAGTTTATTAGGGGGGAACACCGGGGAGCTGTTTTTT. Translated, it gives CASSLLGGNTGELFF. Filled out from reference TRBV28 and TRBJ2-2, the complete variable domain reads DVKVTQSSRYLVKRTGEKVFLECVQDMDHENMFWYRQDPGLGLRLIYFSYDVKMKEKGDIPEGYSVSREKKERFSLILESASTNQTSMYLCASSLLGGNTGELFFGEGSRLTVL.

V is TRBV11-2 and J is TRBJ2-5; D perhaps matches TRBD2 (6 bases). Germline loops: CDR1 SGHAT, CDR2 FQNNGV. The CDR3 contains 13 residues. Deletions cut 1 base from V and 5 bases from J, with 8 bases between. The CDR3 spells CASSLGGMETQYF. In DNA, the CDR3 is TGTGCCAGCAGCTTAGGCGGGATGGAGACCCAGTACTTC.

This clonotype was seen only a few times. The chain combines TRBV20-1 with TRBJ2-1; 16 bases agree with TRBD2. This CDR3 contains 17 residues. The germline CDR1 and CDR2 sequences are DFQATT and SNEGSKA (reference sequence). Trimming at V came to 7 bases and at J to 6 bases, leaving 12 bases not matched to a gene. The DNA for the CDR3 is TGCAGTGTTCCGGGACTAGCGGGGGGGATCGGCTTCAATGAGCAGTTCTTC. Translating it yields CSVPGLAGGIGFNEQFF.

This chain uses TRBV7-9 with TRBJ2-1; 10 positions match TRBD2. J was trimmed by 9 bases and V by 1 base; bases with no gene match: 3. CDR3 length: 14 residues. From germline, CDR1 is SEHNR and CDR2 FQNEAQ (reference sequence). The CDR3 region is CASSLVLAGAEQFF. CDR3 coding DNA: TGTGCCAGCAGCTTAGTTCTAGCGGGAGCTGAGCAGTTCTTC.

This clonotype occurred a few times. The rearrangement joins TRBV4-2 to TRBJ1-3, with D maybe TRBD1 (6 bases). Germline values: CDR1 LGHNA, CDR2 YNFKEQ. This CDR3 has 15 residues. V was shortened by 0 bases and J by 3 bases, with 9 bases between the two germline ends. CDR3 sequence: CASSQEGGFGNTIYF. The CDR3 DNA reads TGTGCCAGCAGCCAAGAAGGGGGGTTTGGAAACACCATATATTTT.

This clonotype was picked up a small number of times. V is TRBV28 and J is TRBJ2-5, with unresolved D. This CDR3 region has 11 residues. CDR1 is MDHEN, CDR2 SYDVKM, per germline. V shed 7 bases and J shed 4 bases, with 7 bases lying between them. Here the CDR3 reads CASTPGETQYF. Here the CDR3 DNA reads TGTGCCAGCACCCCCGGAGAGACCCAGTACTTC.

This clonotype was counted ten times or more. The chain uses TRBV28 and TRBJ2-5; weak D call: TRBD2 (5 bases). The CDR3 has 14 amino acids. With 5 bases removed from V and 5 bases from J, the gap between germline ends came to 15 bases. Germline-derived CDR1 and CDR2 are MDHEN and SYDVKM. The DNA of the CDR3 is TGTGCCAGCAGTCCCCCGGGGAGCGGCGAGACCCAGTACTTC. Translation gives CASSPPGSGETQYF.

This clonotype has just a few counts. CDR3 loop: CASSSPLHGSYEQYF. Here the CDR3 DNA reads TGTGCCAGCAGTTCCCCCTTACATGGGTCCTACGAGCAGTACTTC. The gene calls are TRBV12-3 or TRBV12-4 and TRBJ2-7; D gene uncertain. Trimming pared 4 bases from V and 1 base from J, leaving 14 bases between. This CDR3 is built from 15 residues.

A few counts support this clonotype. The chain uses TRBV28 and TRBJ2-3; no definite D call. This CDR3 region has 14 residues. Germline CDR1 reads MDHEN; CDR2 reads SYDVKM. Trimming pared 5 bases from V and 0 bases from J, leaving 9 bases between. Written as DNA, the CDR3 is TGTGCCAGCAGTCGTCATGCCAGCACAGATACGCAGTATTTT. Translated, it gives CASSRHASTDTQYF. Using reference TRBV28 and TRBJ2-3 for the parts outside the CDR3, the full variable domain is DVKVTQSSRYLVKRTGEKVFLECVQDMDHENMFWYRQDPGLGLRLIYFSYDVKMKEKGDIPEGYSVSREKKERFSLILESASTNQTSMYLCASSRHASTDTQYFGPGTRLTVL.

This clonotype showed up just a few times. The chain links TRBV9 to TRBJ2-1; D possibly matches TRBD1 or TRBD2 (5 bases each). The CDR3 spans 16 residues. CDR1 SGDLS and CDR2 YYNGEE come from the germline V gene. V gave up 4 bases and J gave up 5 bases, with 19 bases separating them. Here the CDR3 reads CASSLTPGTFNNEQFF. The CDR3 nucleotides read TGTGCCAGCAGCCTAACCCCCGGGACCTTTAACAATGAGCAGTTCTTC.